This T cell receptor (beta chain) was sequenced for a study of T cell changes during pregnancy in multiple sclerosis. Using immunoSEQ multiplex PCR, the repertoire was profiled, and TCRdb retains in-frame clones only, with some absent. The data show approximately 41,000 clones, with 90% seen just once and 0.57% held by the top ten. Germline V gives CDR1 ENHRY, CDR2 SYGVKD. This CDR3 has 13 amino acids. Trimming pared 4 bases from V and 2 bases from J, leaving 8 bases between. This chain links TRBV10-3 with TRBJ1-2; D perhaps matches TRBD1 (6 bases). The sequences come from CD4+ T cells from peripheral blood mononuclear cells, collected in the second trimester of pregnancy. The receptor comes from a female donor with multiple sclerosis, enrolled in a pregnancy study. The CDR3 is CAISAGENYGYTF. DNA of the CDR3: TGTGCCATCAGTGCAGGGGAGAACTATGGCTACACCTTC.